These T cell receptor beta chains were read from a single sample in a study of control samples from healthy donors and cancer patients. This table comes from immunoSEQ multiplex PCR, and its TCRdb copy is limited to in-frame clones, with some not included. Of fewer than 95,000 clones in the sample, under 90% are singletons; the top ten hold over 2%. The sample taken for sequencing was blood. The receptors were sampled from a woman between 35 and 50 years old in good health. CDR3s leave out the opening cysteine and the closing phenylalanine or tryptophan.

TRBV9 | ASSPQGSTEAF
TRBV7-2 | ASSLFGRTEAF
TRBV6-6 | ASSLLAGGYNEQF
TRBV7-8 | ASSFLGTGVAEQY
TRBV7-2 | ASRRGGTGGDTQY
TRBV18 | ASSPWDSGNTIY
TRBV6-5 | ASRTRYMNTEAF
TRBV7-2 | ASSLGGRRDEQY
TRBV4-3 | ASSQVFIDPGGYT
TRBV5-1 | ASSLSDEETQY
TRBV12-3/TRBV12-4 | ASTGQDNQPQH
TRBV24-1 | ATSESGGGTWYGYT
TRBV19 | ASSIEGRRDLYGYT
TRBV5-1 | ASSQGLAGAETQY
TRBV27 | ASSQTTGTSGNTIY
TRBV11-3 | ASSSEPGLAYEQY
TRBV21-1 | ASSIRGNYEQY
TRBV4-3 | ASSKSGPRNNEQF
TRBV2 | ASIGANNYW
TRBV7-2 | ASSQPGTVHEQY
TRBV9 | ASSVVGGQETQY
TRBV5-1 | ASSPMTGKAF
TRBV6-2/TRBV6-3 | ASSTSRGPNGQPQH
TRBV7-2 | ASSPPGLYNSPLH
TRBV19 | ASSWRLEGTIY
TRBV6-5 | ASRKEGNQPQH
TRBV2 | ASSVRGGEQF
TRBV11-3 | ASSLGAGRGTEAF
TRBV6-2/TRBV6-3 | ASSYPQGVSGANVLT